Here is one T cell receptor beta chain with its context. As yet, its antigen is unknown. The sample comes from a study of T cells expressing NK-cell markers. Study background: Sorted CD3+CD56+NKG2C+, CD3+CD56+NKG2C- and CD3+CD56-NKG2C+ T cells supplied TCR beta repertoires. Sequenced donors, eight in total, included seven who were HCMV-seropositive and one who was seronegative. Study findings and constraints: The same clonotypes also predominated in the CD3+CD56-NKG2C+ fraction of several donors. In 5 to 7 donors, dominant NKG2C+ clonotypes were roughly 1.0-7.5% of CD8+ T cells.

TCRdb processed the 5' RACE reads again and assigns one entry to each CDR3 protein, with no DNA. This table holds 250,000 to 300,000 distinct CDR3 sequences. Germline V gene sequence: CDR1 MNHNS, CDR2 SASEGT. This CDR3 comprises 14 residues. The sequence was obtained from a woman between 18 and 70 years old in good health. This chain connects TRBV6-1 to TRBJ1-4. Material for sequencing was blood T cells: a sorted CD56 or NKG2C T cell subset, CD4+ or CD8+ T cells, or bulk PBMC T cells (not recorded which). The CDR3 loop is CASRLAGGDEKLFF.